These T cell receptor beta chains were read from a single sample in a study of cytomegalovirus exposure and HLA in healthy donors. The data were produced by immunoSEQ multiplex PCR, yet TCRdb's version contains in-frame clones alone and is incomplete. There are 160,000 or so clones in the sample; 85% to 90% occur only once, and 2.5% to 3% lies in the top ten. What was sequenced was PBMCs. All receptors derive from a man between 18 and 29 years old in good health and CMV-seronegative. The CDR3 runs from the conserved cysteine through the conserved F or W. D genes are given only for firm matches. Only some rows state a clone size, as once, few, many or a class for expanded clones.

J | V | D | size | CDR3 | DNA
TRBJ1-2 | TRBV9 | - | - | CASSQLGRYGYTF | TGTGCCAGCAGTCAGTTGGGCCGGTATGGCTACACCTTC
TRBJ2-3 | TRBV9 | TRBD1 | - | CASSKGQGVFYSTDTQYF | TGTGCCAGCAGCAAGGGACAGGGGGTTTTCTATAGCACAGATACGCAGTATTTT
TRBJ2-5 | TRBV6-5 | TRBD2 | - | CASSSLAGGQETQYF | TGTGCCAGCAGTTCCCTAGCGGGGGGGCAGGAGACCCAGTACTTC
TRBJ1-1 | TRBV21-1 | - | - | CASGGEAFF | TGTGCTTCCGGAGGTGAAGCTTTCTTT
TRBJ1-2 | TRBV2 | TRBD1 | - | CASRTGAEGYTF | TGTGCCAGCAGGACAGGGGCTGAAGGCTACACCTTC
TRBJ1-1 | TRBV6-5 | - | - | CASSPGEGAGGAFF | TGTGCCAGCAGCCCCGGTGAGGGAGCCGGTGGAGCTTTCTTT
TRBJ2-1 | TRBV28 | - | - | CASSLGGADYNEQFF | TGTGCCAGCAGTCTTGGGGGGGCCGACTACAATGAGCAGTTCTTC
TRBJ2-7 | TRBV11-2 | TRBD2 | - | CASSLVAGEVLYEQYF | TGTGCCAGCAGCTTAGTGGCGGGAGAAGTGCTCTACGAGCAGTACTTC
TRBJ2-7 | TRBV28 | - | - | CASSLPQVAYEQYF | TGTGCCAGCAGTTTACCTCAGGTAGCCTACGAGCAGTACTTC
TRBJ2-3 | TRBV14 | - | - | CASLFRGLIDTQYF | TGTGCCAGCCTGTTCAGGGGCTTAATAGATACGCAGTATTTT
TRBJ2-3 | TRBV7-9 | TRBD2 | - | CASVGRESSTDTQYF | TGTGCCAGCGTTGGGAGGGAGTCTAGCACAGATACGCAGTATTTT
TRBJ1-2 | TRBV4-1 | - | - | CASSQLTGSDLYGYTF | TGCGCCAGCAGCCAACTAACCGGGTCCGACCTCTATGGCTACACCTTC
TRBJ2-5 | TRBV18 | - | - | CASSDRPETQYF | TGTGCCAGCTCAGACAGGCCGGAGACCCAGTACTTC
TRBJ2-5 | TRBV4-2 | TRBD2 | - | CASSQGGSGGETQYF | TGTGCCAGCAGCCAAGGAGGGTCGGGGGGTGAGACCCAGTACTTC
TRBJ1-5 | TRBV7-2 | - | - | CASSLEQGPQHF | TGTGCCAGCAGCTTAGAGCAGGGGCCCCAGCATTTT
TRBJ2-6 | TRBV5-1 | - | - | CASSWTEFSGANVLTF | TGCGCCAGCAGCTGGACAGAATTCTCTGGGGCCAACGTCCTGACTTTC
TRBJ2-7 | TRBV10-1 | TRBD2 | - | CASSRDSSGTYEQYF | TGCGCCAGCAGCCGGGACTCTAGCGGCACCTACGAGCAGTACTTC
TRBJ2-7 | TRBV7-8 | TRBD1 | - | CASSLGTGDSYEQYF | TGTGCCAGCAGCCTCGGGACAGGGGACTCCTACGAGCAGTACTTC
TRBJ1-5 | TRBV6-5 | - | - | CASSPGTSNQPQHF | TGTGCCAGCAGTCCCGGGACAAGCAATCAGCCCCAGCATTTT
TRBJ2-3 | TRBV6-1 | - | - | CASSETAQGGGTDTQYF | TGTGCCAGCAGTGAAACAGCACAGGGAGGGGGCACAGATACGCAGTATTTT
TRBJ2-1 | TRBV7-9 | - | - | CASSLRVSSYNEQFF | TGTGCCAGCAGCTTACGGGTCAGCTCCTACAATGAGCAGTTCTTC
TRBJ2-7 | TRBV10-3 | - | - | CAISAGQGSYEQYF | TGTGCCATCAGTGCGGGGCAGGGGTCCTACGAGCAGTACTTC
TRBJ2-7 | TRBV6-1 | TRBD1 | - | CASSFGTVGYEQYF | TGTGCCAGCAGCTTTGGGACAGTGGGCTACGAGCAGTACTTC
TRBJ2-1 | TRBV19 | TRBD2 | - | CASSIFSGSNNEQFF | TGTGCCAGTAGTATTTTTAGCGGGAGTAATAATGAGCAGTTCTTC
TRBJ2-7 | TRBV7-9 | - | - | CASSLNGRGALSEQYF | TGTGCCAGCAGCTTAAATGGCAGGGGGGCGCTCAGTGAGCAGTACTTC
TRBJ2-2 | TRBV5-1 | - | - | CASSSTGATMGGTGELFF | TGCGCCAGCAGCTCTACCGGCGCTACTATGGGGGGCACCGGGGAGCTGTTTTTT
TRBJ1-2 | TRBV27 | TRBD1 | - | CAISDRWNSGYTF | TGTGCCATATCGGACAGGTGGAACTCTGGCTACACCTTC
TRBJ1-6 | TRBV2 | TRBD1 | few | CASTTTGGGTSPLHF | TGTGCCAGCACCACGACAGGGGGCGGTACTTCACCCCTCCACTTT
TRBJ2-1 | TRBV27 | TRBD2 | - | CASSDWTSAYNEQFF | TGTGCCAGCAGTGACTGGACTAGCGCTTACAATGAGCAGTTCTTC
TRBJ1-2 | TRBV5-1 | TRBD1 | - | CASSEGQGLYGYTF | TGCGCCAGCAGCGAGGGACAGGGCCTCTATGGCTACACCTTC
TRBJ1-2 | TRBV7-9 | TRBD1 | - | CASSPGQGARVSGYTF | TGTGCCAGCAGCCCTGGACAGGGCGCTAGGGTGTCAGGCTACACCTTC
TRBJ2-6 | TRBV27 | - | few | CASSLTGWGPSGANVLTF | TGTGCCAGCAGTTTAACAGGGTGGGGGCCCTCTGGGGCCAACGTCCTGACTTTC
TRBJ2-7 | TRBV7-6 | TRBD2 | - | CASSPLAGKNYEQYF | TGTGCCAGCAGCCCCCTAGCGGGAAAGAACTACGAGCAGTACTTC
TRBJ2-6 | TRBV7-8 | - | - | CASSLGRGRRGANVLTF | TGTGCCAGCAGCTTAGGTAGAGGGCGCCGTGGGGCCAACGTCCTGACTTTC
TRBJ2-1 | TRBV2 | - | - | CASSSGSLYNEQFF | TGTGCCAGCAGTTCCGGGTCTCTTTACAATGAGCAGTTCTTC